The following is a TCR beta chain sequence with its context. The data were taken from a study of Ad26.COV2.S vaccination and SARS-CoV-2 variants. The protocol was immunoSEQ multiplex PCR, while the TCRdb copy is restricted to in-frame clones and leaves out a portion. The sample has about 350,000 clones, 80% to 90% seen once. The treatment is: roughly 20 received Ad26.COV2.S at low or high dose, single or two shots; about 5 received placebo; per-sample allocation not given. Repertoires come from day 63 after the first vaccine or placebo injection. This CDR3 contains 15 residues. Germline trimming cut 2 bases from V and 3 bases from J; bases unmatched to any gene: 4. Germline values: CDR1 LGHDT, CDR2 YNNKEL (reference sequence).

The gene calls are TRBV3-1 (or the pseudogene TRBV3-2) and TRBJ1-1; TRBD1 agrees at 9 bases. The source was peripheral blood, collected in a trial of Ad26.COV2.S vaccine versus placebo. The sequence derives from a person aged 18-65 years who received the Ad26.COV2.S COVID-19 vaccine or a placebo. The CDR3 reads CASSQWDREDTEAFF. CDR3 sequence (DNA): TGTGCCAGCAGCCAATGGGACAGGGAAGACACTGAAGCTTTCTTT.